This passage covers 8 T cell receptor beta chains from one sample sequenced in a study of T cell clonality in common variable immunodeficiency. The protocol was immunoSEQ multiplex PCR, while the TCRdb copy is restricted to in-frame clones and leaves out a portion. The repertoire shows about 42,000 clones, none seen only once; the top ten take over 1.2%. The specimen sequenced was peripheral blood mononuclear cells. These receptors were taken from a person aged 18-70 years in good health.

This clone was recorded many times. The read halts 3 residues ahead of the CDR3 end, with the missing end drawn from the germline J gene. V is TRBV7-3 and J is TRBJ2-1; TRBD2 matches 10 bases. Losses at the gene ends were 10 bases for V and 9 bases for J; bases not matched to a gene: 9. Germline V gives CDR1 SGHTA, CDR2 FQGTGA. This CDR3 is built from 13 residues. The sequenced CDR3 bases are TGTGCCACTTCTAGCGGGAGTAGTTCTGAG. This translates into CATSSGSSSE. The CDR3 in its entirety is CATSSGSSSEQFF.

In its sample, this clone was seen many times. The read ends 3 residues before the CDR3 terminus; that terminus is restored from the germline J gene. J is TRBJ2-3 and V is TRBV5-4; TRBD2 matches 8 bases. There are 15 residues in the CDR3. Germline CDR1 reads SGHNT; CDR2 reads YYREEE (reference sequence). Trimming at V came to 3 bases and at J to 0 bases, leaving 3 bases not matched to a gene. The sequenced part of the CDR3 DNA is TGTGCCAGCAGCTCCGGGACTAGTAGCACAGATACG. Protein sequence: CASSSGTSSTDT. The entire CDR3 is CASSSGTSSTDTQYF.

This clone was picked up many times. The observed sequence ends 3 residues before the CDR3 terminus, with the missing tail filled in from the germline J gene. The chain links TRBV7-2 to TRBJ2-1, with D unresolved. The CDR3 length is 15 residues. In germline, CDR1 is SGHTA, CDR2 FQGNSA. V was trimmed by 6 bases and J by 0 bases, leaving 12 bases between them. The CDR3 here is CASSTFPNSYNEQFF. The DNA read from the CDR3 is TGTGCCAGCAGTACTTTTCCCAACTCCTACAATGAG.

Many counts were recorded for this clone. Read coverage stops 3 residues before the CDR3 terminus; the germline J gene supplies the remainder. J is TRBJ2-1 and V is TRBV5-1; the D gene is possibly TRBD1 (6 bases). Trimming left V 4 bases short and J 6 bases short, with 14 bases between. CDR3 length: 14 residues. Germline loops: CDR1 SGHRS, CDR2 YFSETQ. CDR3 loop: CASSLGGAGNEQFF. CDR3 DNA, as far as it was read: TGCGCCAGCAGCCTAGGGGGAGCCGGCAATGAG. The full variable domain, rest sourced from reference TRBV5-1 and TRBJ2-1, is KAGVTQTPRYLIKTRGQQVTLSCSPISGHRSVSWYQQTPGQGLQFLFEYFSETQRNKGNFPGRFSGRQFSNSRSEMNVSTLELGDSALYLCASSLGGAGNEQFFGPGTRLTVL.

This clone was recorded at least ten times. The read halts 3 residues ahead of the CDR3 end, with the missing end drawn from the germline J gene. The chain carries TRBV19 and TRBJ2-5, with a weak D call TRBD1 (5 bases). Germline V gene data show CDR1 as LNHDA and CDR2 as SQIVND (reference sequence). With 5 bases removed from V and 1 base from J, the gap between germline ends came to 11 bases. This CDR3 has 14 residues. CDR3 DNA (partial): TGTGCCAGTAGTCGAAGACAGACCCAAGAGACC. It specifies CASSRRQTQET. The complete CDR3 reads CASSRRQTQETQYF.

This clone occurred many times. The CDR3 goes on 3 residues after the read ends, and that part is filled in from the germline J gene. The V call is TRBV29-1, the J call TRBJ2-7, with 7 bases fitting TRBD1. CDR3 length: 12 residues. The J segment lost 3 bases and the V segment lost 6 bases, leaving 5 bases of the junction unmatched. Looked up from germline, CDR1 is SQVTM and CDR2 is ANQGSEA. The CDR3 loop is CSVQGTVYEQYF. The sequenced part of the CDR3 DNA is TGCAGCGTCCAAGGGACAGTCTACGAG.

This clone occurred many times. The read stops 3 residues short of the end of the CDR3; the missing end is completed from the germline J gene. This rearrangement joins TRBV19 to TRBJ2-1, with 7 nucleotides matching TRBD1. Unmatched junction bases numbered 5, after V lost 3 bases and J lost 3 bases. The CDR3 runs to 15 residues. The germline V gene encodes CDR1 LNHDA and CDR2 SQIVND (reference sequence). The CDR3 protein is CASSIQGTVYNEQFF. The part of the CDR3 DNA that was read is TGTGCCAGTAGTATCCAGGGGACAGTCTACAATGAG.

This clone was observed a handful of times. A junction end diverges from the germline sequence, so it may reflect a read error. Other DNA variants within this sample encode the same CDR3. CDR3 in amino acids: CASSLGGFNPGNTIYF. CDR3 DNA (partial): TGCGCCAGCAGCTTGGGCGGTTTTAATCCTGGAAACACA. The rearrangement joins TRBV5-1 to TRBJ1-3; no reliable D call. The CDR3 end lies 3 residues beyond the end of the read and is filled in from the germline J gene. The CDR3 sequence is 16 residues long. CDR1 is SGHRS, CDR2 YFSETQ, per germline.